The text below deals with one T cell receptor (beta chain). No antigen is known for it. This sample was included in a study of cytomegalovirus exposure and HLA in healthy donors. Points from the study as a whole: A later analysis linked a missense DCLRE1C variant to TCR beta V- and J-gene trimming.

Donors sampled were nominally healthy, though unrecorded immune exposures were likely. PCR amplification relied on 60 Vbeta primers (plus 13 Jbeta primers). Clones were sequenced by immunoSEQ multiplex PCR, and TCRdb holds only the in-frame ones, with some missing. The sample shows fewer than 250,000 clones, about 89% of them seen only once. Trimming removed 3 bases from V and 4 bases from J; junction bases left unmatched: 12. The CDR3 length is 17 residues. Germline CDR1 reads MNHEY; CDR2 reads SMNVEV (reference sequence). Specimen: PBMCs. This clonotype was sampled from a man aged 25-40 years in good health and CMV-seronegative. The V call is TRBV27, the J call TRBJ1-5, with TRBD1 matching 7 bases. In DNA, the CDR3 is TGTGCCAGCAGTTTGTCCCCTAGACAGGGACTTAATCAGCCCCAGCATTTT. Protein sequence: CASSLSPRQGLNQPQHF.